The clone carrying this T cell receptor (beta chain) was counted at least ten times. Its cognate antigen is unknown. Using a J-beta primer mix together with a sample-barcoded 5' primer, a second PCR was run for about 6 to 11 cycles. TCRdb re-derived calls from the 5' RACE reads in MiXCR, one entry per CDR3 protein. The sample has about 730,000 distinct CDR3 sequences; roughly 47% are singletons. The data stem from a study of blood T cells in healthy people across ages. This CDR3 has 15 residues. Germline assignment: CDR1 SEHNR and CDR2 FQNEAQ (reference sequence). Unmatched junction bases numbered 6, after V lost 4 bases and J lost 5 bases. Study results and limitations: Estimated diversity, derived from one million T cells, was regarded as an underestimate.

The chain carries TRBV7-9 and TRBJ2-1; TRBD2 agrees at 9 bases. The specimen sequenced was blood. The sequence came from a woman aged 55-70 years in good health. The CDR3: CASSSRSGRNNEQFF. The CDR3 DNA is TGTGCCAGCAGCTCCCGCAGCGGGAGGAACAATGAGCAGTTCTTC.